The rows below give T cell receptor beta chains drawn from one sample of a study of cytomegalovirus exposure and HLA in healthy donors. The data were produced by immunoSEQ multiplex PCR, yet TCRdb's version contains in-frame clones alone and is incomplete. The sample consists of 150,000 to 200,000 clones, approximately 90% of them appearing once. Sequenced input: PBMCs. These receptor sequences come from a woman younger than 45 in good health and CMV-seronegative. CDR3s include the opening cysteine and the closing phenylalanine or tryptophan. The D gene is left open where the match is weak. Clone size is shown for a subset of rows, as once, few, many or a class of expanded clone.

DNA	CDR3	D	size	J	V
TGCGCCAGCAGCCCAACGGACAGCGGTGCCTACGAGCAGTACTTC	CASSPTDSGAYEQYF	NA	NA	TRBJ2-7	TRBV4-1
TGTGCCAGCAGCAAAGCCGGGACAGGGGACATCTATGGCTACACCTTC	CASSKAGTGDIYGYTF	TRBD1	few	TRBJ1-2	TRBV9
TGTGCCAGCAGCGTGATGGCGAACACTGAAGCTTTCTTT	CASSVMANTEAFF	NA	NA	TRBJ1-1	TRBV9
TGTGCCAGCAGGGCGACTGGGTCCTCCTACGAGCAGTACTTC	CASRATGSSYEQYF	NA	NA	TRBJ2-7	TRBV6-5
TGTGCCAGCAGCTTACAGGATTCCTACGAGCAGTACTTC	CASSLQDSYEQYF	NA	NA	TRBJ2-7	TRBV11-2
TGCGCCAGCAGCCAAGGGTACGGGGGGGCTTCCTACAATGAGCAGTTCTTC	CASSQGYGGASYNEQFF	TRBD2	NA	TRBJ2-1	TRBV4-3
TGTGCCAGCAGCGTTCGGACAGGGGGCATCACTGAAGCTTTCTTT	CASSVRTGGITEAFF	TRBD1	NA	TRBJ1-1	TRBV9
TGTGCCAGCAGCCCTAGGACTCCCAATGAGCAGTTCTTC	CASSPRTPNEQFF	NA	NA	TRBJ2-1	TRBV7-2
TGTGCCAGCAGCTCCCAGGGGTTCTCGGACACCGGGGAGCTGTTTTTT	CASSSQGFSDTGELFF	NA	NA	TRBJ2-2	TRBV11-3
TGTGCCAGCAGTTTGATAACGACAACTAACTATGGCTACACCTTC	CASSLITTTNYGYTF	NA	NA	TRBJ1-2	TRBV6-1
TGCAGCGTTGAGTGGGGGCGCGTCGCTGAAGCTTTCTTT	CSVEWGRVAEAFF	NA	many	TRBJ1-1	TRBV29-1
TGTGCCAGCTCCCAGACGGCCGGGACTAGCGGAGCAAACATTCAGTACTTC	CASSQTAGTSGANIQYF	TRBD2	NA	TRBJ2-4	TRBV18
TGCGCCAGCAGCCAAGCCCGGACTAGCGGGGGGAGAAGCTACGAGCAGTACTTC	CASSQARTSGGRSYEQYF	TRBD2	once	TRBJ2-7	TRBV4-1
TGTGCCAGCAGTGAGGGGACAGGGGACCCGAACACTGAAGCTTTCTTT	CASSEGTGDPNTEAFF	TRBD1	NA	TRBJ1-1	TRBV2
TGTGCCAGCAGCCCTAGCCCGAGCGGGGGAGTTCGGTACGAGCAGTACTTC	CASSPSPSGGVRYEQYF	TRBD2	few	TRBJ2-7	TRBV11-2
TGTGCCAGCAGCTTAGGAGGGAGAGGCAATCAGCCCCAGCATTTT	CASSLGGRGNQPQHF	NA	NA	TRBJ1-5	TRBV11-2
TGTGCCAGCAGTTATCCGGACGAGCAGTACTTC	CASSYPDEQYF	NA	NA	TRBJ2-7	TRBV6-6
TGTGCCAGCAGCTTTCCGGGGGGGGTAGATGAGCAGTTCTTC	CASSFPGGVDEQFF	NA	once	TRBJ2-1	TRBV12-1
TGTGCCAGCAGTTCGGGACTAGCGGGGGTAGGAGATACGCAGTATTTT	CASSSGLAGVGDTQYF	TRBD2	NA	TRBJ2-3	TRBV2
TGTGCCAGCAGATTAGCGGGGAGAAATAATTCACCCCTCCACTTT	CASRLAGRNNSPLHF	NA	NA	TRBJ1-6	TRBV27
TGTGCCAGCAGTGAATCTGCCAGACAAGAGACCCAGTACTTC	CASSESARQETQYF	NA	NA	TRBJ2-5	TRBV25-1
TGTGCCAGTAGTATAGTTCAGGGGCACAATGAGCAGTTCTTC	CASSIVQGHNEQFF	NA	NA	TRBJ2-1	TRBV19
TGTGCCTGCGGACGGGGAAATAATTCACCCCTCCACTTT	CACGRGNNSPLHF	NA	NA	TRBJ1-6	TRBV30
TGTGCCAGCAGTTTCGCCGGGACAGGGACTGAAGCTTTCTTT	CASSFAGTGTEAFF	TRBD1	NA	TRBJ1-1	TRBV27
TGTGCCAGTAGTATCCTGGACAGGGGGAACGAGCAGTACTTC	CASSILDRGNEQYF	TRBD1	once	TRBJ2-7	TRBV19
TGCGCCAGCAGCCAGTTCCCTGGAGACACCATATATTTT	CASSQFPGDTIYF	NA	once	TRBJ1-3	TRBV4-1
TGTGCCAGCAGCCAACTGGCTAGCAATCAGCCCCAGCATTTT	CASSQLASNQPQHF	NA	NA	TRBJ1-5	TRBV4-2
TGTGCCAGCAGCGGAACACAGGGCAATGAGCAGTTCTTC	CASSGTQGNEQFF	NA	NA	TRBJ2-1	TRBV9
TGTGCCAGCGTTCGGACGGGGGGACACACAGATACGCAGTATTTT	CASVRTGGHTDTQYF	NA	NA	TRBJ2-3	TRBV5-6
TGCGCCAGCAGGTCTCTAGCGGACGCCTACAATGAGCAGTTCTTC	CASRSLADAYNEQFF	TRBD2	NA	TRBJ2-1	TRBV5-1
TGTGCCAGCGGGCGGGGAGCTCAAGAGACCCAGTACTTC	CASGRGAQETQYF	NA	NA	TRBJ2-5	TRBV6-5
TGTGCCAGCAGTCCCCCAGCCCAGCGTCTGTTTTTT	CASSPPAQRLFF	NA	NA	TRBJ1-4	TRBV7-9
TGTGCCAGCAGTTACCCTAGGGGCGAAAGGGGGTATGGCTACACCTTC	CASSYPRGERGYGYTF	NA	few	TRBJ1-2	TRBV6-5
TGTGCCAGCAGTTACCCCGACAGGGCTGGGCAGTATTTT	CASSYPDRAGQYF	TRBD1	NA	TRBJ2-3	TRBV6-5
TGCGCCAGCAGCCAAGATCGGTTGAACACTGAAGCTTTCTTT	CASSQDRLNTEAFF	NA	NA	TRBJ1-1	TRBV4-3